This entry features one T cell receptor beta chain sequence. Its antigen is not known. This CDR3 comprises 13 residues. Trimming took 8 bases from V and 1 from J, leaving 8 bases between them. Germline CDR1 and CDR2: LNHDA and SQIVND (reference sequence). The table came from immunoSEQ multiplex PCR; TCRdb's copy has only in-frame clones and leaves some out. The sample yields approximately 160,000 clones, about 89% seen once. The data stem from a study of cytomegalovirus exposure and HLA in healthy donors. Study summary: A subsequent analysis stated that the 120 or so validation repertoires were run on the same platform as the approximately 700 first-cohort repertoires.

Whole-study findings and limits: Confirmation was obtained in vitro that three CMV-associated chains are specific for CMV antigens.

The chain has TRBV19 and TRBJ2-2, with D possibly matching TRBD1 (5 bases). Sequencing was carried out using PBMCs. The sequence was collected from a woman aged 18-29 years in good health and CMV-seropositive. For the CDR3, the DNA is TGTGCCAGTTACAGGCAGAACACCGGGGAGCTGTTTTTT. It yields the protein CASYRQNTGELFF.